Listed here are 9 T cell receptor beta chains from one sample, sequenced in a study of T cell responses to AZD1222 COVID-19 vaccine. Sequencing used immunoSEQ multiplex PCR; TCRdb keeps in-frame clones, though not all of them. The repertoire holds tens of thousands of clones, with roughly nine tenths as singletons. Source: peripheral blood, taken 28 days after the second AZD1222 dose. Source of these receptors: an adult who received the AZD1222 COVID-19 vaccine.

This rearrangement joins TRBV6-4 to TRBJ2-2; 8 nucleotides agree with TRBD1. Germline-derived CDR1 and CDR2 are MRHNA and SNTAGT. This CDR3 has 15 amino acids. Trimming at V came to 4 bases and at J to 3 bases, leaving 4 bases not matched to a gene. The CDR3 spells CASSAGGADTGELFF. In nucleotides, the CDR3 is TGTGCCAGCAGTGCAGGGGGCGCGGACACCGGGGAGCTGTTTTTT.

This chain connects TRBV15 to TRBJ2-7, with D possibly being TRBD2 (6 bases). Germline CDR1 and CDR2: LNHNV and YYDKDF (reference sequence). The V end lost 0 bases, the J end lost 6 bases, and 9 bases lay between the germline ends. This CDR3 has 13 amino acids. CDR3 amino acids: CATSRDRRVEQYF. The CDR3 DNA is TGTGCCACCAGCAGAGATAGGAGGGTCGAGCAGTACTTC.

This CDR3 reads CASSLGQGHVSTDTQYF. In nucleotides, the CDR3 is TGTGCCAGCAGCTTAGGTCAGGGCCACGTTAGCACAGATACGCAGTATTTT. V is TRBV7-3 and J is TRBJ2-3; D possibly corresponds to TRBD1 (5 bases). The CDR3 has 17 amino acids. Germline V CDR1 and CDR2: SGHTA, FQGTGA. Trimming left V 2 bases short and J 0 bases short, with 15 bases between. The complete variable domain, with remaining parts taken from reference TRBV7-3 and TRBJ2-3, reads GAGVSQTPSNKVTEKGKYVELRCDPISGHTALYWYRQSLGQGPEFLIYFQGTGAADDSGLPNDRFFAVRPEGSVSTLKIQRTERGDSAVYLCASSLGQGHVSTDTQYFGPGTRLTVL.

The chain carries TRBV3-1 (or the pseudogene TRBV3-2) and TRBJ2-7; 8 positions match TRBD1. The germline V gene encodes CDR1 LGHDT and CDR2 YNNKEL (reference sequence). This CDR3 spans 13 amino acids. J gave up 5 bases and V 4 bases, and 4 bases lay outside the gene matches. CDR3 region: CASSPMTGDEQYF. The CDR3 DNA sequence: TGTGCCAGCAGCCCAATGACAGGGGACGAGCAGTACTTC.

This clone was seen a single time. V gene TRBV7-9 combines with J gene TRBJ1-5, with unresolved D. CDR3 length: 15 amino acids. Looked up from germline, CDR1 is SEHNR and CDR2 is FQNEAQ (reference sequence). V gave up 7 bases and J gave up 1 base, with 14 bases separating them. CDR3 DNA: TGTGCCAGCAAGGCAGGAGGGCGGAGCAATCAGCCCCAGCATTTT. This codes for CASKAGGRSNQPQHF.

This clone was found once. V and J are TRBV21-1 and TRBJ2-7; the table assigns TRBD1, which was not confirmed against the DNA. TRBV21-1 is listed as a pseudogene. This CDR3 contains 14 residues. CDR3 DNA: TGTGCCAGCACCAAAAGACAGGACTCCTACGAGCAGTACTTC. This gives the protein CASTKRQDSYEQYF.

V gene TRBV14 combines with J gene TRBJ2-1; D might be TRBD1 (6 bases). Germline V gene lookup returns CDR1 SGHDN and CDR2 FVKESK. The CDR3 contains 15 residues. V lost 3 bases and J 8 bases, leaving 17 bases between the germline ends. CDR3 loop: CASSQAGAPWDEQFF. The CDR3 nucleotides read TGTGCCAGCAGCCAGGCAGGGGCGCCTTGGGATGAGCAGTTCTTC.

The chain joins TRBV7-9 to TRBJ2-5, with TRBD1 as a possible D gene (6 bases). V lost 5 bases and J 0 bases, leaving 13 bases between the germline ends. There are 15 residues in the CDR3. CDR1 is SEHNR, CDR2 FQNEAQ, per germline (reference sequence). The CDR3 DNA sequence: TGTGCCAGCAGCCCCCAACAGGGTAACCAAGAGACCCAGTACTTC. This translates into CASSPQQGNQETQYF.

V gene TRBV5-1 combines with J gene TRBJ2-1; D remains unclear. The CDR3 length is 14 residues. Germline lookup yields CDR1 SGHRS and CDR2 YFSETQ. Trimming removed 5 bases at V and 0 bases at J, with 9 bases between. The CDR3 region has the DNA TGCGCCAGCAGTGCTGGCCTCTCCTACAATGAGCAGTTCTTC. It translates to CASSAGLSYNEQFF.